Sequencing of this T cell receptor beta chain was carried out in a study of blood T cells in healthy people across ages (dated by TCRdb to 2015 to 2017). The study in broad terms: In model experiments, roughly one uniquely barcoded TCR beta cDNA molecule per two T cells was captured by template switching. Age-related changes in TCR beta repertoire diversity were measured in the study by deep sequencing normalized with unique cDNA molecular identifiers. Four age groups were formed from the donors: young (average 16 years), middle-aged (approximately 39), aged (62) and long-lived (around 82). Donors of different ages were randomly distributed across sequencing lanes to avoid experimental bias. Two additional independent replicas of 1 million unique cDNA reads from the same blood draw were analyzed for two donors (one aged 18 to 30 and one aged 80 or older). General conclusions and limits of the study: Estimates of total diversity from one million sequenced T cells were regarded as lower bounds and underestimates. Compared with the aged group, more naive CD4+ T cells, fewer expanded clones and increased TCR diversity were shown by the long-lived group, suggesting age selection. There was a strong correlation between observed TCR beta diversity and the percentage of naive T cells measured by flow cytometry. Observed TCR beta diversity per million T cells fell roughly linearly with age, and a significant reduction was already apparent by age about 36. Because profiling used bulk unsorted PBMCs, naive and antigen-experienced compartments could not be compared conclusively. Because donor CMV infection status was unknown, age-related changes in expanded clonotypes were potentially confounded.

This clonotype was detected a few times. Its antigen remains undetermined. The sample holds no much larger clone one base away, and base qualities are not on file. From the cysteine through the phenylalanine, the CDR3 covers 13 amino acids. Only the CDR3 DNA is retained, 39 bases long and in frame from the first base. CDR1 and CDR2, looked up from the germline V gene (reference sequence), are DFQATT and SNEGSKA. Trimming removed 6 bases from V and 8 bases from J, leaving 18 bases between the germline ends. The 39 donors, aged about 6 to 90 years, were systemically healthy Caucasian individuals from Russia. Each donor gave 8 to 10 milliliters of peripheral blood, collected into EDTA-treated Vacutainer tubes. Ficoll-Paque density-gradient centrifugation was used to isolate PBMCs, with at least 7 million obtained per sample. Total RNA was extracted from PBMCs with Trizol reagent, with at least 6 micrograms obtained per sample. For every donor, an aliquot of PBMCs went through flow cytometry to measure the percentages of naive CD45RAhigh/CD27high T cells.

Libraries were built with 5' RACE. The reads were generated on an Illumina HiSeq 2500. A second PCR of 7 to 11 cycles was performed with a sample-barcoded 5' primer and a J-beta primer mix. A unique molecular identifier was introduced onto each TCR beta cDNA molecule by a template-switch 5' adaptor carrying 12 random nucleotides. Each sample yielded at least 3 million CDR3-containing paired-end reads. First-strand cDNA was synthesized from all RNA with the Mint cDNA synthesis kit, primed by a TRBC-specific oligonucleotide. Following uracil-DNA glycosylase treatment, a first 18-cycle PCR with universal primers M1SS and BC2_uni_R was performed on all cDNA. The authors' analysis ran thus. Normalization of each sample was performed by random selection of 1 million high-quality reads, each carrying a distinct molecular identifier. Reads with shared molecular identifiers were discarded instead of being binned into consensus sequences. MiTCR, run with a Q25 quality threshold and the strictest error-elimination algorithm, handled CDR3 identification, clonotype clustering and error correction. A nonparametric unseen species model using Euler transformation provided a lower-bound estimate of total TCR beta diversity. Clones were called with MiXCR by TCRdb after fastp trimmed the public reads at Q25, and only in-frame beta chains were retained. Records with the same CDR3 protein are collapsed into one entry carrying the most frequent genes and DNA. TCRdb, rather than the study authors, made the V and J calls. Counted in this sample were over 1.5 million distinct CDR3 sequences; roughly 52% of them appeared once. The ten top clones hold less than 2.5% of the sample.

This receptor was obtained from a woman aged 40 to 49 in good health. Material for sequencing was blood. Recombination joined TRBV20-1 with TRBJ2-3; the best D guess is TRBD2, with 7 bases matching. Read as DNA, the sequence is TGCAGTGCCGGGACGGCGGGGGCCGCTACGCAGTATTTT. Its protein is CSAGTAGAATQYF.